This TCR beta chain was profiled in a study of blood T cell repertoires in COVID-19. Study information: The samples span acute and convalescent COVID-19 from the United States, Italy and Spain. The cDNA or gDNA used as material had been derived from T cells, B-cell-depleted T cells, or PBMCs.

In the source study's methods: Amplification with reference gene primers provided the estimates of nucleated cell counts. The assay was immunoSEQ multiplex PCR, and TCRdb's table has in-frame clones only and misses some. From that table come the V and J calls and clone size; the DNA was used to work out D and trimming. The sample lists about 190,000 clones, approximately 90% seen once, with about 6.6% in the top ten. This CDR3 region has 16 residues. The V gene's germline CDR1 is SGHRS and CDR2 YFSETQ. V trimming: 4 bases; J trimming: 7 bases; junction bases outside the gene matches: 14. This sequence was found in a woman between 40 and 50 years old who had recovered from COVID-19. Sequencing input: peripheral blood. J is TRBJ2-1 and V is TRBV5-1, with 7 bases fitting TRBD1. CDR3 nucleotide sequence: TGCGCCAGCAGCCACGGGACAGCCACGTATGAGAATGAGCAGTTCTTC. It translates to CASSHGTATYENEQFF.